The clone carrying this T cell receptor beta chain was observed many times. Its antigen remains unidentified. The V end was cut by 0 bases, the J end by 4 bases, with 9 bases between. The CDR3 runs 13 residues. Germline loops: CDR1 DFQATT, CDR2 SNEGSKA (reference sequence). The data belong to a study of post-analysis software for immune sequencing data. The TCR beta cDNA libraries contained unique molecular identifiers. Roughly 0.5 million cDNA molecules were obtained from around 0.96 to 9.9 million T cells. MiXCR was run by TCRdb on the PCR reads, yielding one entry per CDR3 protein. The sample contains about 260,000 distinct CDR3 sequences, 30% to 45% of which appear only once. Whole-study findings and limits: In patients, about 5 TRBV segments were more frequent than in controls, with TRBV5-6, TRBV5-1 and TRBV20-1 among them.

This sequence joins TRBV20-1 and TRBJ1-2; D not certain. Sequenced sample: blood. This receptor was taken from a girl between 10 and 17 years old with multiple sclerosis. The CDR3 protein is CSAREEGGYGYTF. CDR3 DNA sequence: TGCAGTGCTAGAGAGGAGGGTGGCTATGGCTACACCTTC.